One sample yielded the 19 T cell receptor beta chains listed below, sequenced in a study of low-dose radiotherapy and immunotherapy resistance in tumors. A roughly 20-cycle PCR with a constant-region primer and V-primer adapter amplified TCRs. One entry per CDR3 protein results from TCRdb running MiXCR on the reads. The repertoire holds about 47,000 distinct CDR3 sequences, with approximately 12% as singletons. The time point is: before trial treatment. This material consisted of PBMCs, taken before treatment. All receptors come from a female donor with ovarian cancer.

This clonotype was seen many times. This rearrangement joins TRBV19 to TRBJ2-1; 12 nucleotides match TRBD2. In germline, CDR1 is LNHDA, CDR2 SQIVND (reference sequence). V gave up 1 base and J gave up 2 bases; unmatched junction bases: 3. The CDR3 consists of 17 residues. CDR3 loop: CASSIGRTSGTYNEQFF. Here the CDR3 DNA reads TGTGCCAGTAGTATAGGAAGGACTAGCGGGACCTACAATGAGCAGTTCTTC.

Comment on this clonotype: It is likely a read error: a sequence one base away is far more abundant. The J gene is TRBJ2-2, the V gene TRBV1; TRBD1 was called by the table and not checked on the DNA. TRBV1 is described as a pseudogene. There are 15 residues in the CDR3. The DNA for the CDR3 is TGCGCCAGCAGCCAAGAGCAGGGGTTAGTCGGGGAGCTGTTTTTT. Protein: CASSQEQGLVGELFF.

This clonotype has at least ten counts. The J gene is TRBJ1-1, the V gene TRBV6-2 or TRBV6-3; possibly TRBD1 for D (6 bases). Germline CDR1 MNHEY, CDR2 SVGEGT. V was cut by 8 bases and J by 1 base, with 14 bases left in between. The CDR3 length is 14 residues. The CDR3 nucleotides read TGTGCCAGCGCGAACAGGGAGGCGAACACTGAAGCTTTCTTT. Encoded protein: CASANREANTEAFF.

This clonotype showed up many times. The V and J genes are TRBV5-1 and TRBJ1-1; 7 bases map to TRBD1. Germline V CDR1 and CDR2: SGHRS, YFSETQ. This CDR3 is 14 amino acids long. V dropped 4 bases and J dropped 1; count of bases not matched to a gene: 4. The CDR3 loop is CASSGGTENTEAFF. The CDR3 DNA follows: TGCGCCAGCAGCGGCGGGACAGAGAACACTGAAGCTTTCTTT.

This clonotype was counted at least ten times. The chain is built from TRBV3-1 and TRBJ2-1, with D unclear. The CDR3 contains 12 residues. V lost 1 base to trimming and J lost 9 bases, with 7 bases between them. Germline-derived CDR1 and CDR2 are LGHDT and YNNKEL (reference sequence). The CDR3 loop is CASSQVSVEQFF. Here the CDR3 DNA reads TGTGCCAGCAGCCAAGTTTCAGTTGAGCAGTTCTTC.

The sample holds many counts of this clonotype. The chain links TRBV20-1 to TRBJ2-3; D not certain. Germline V gene lookup returns CDR1 DFQATT and CDR2 SNEGSKA (reference sequence). V lost 1 base and J 1 base, leaving 15 bases between the germline ends. The CDR3 extends over 16 amino acids. In DNA form, the CDR3 reads TGCAGTGCTAGAGCCTCAAACGCTGGGGGCACAGATACGCAGTATTTT. This codes for CSARASNAGGTDTQYF.

At least ten counts were recorded for this clonotype. CDR3 amino acids: CASSQEGQPTYGYTF. The CDR3 DNA sequence: TGTGCCAGCAGCCAAGAGGGACAGCCTACCTATGGCTACACCTTC. The chain couples TRBV4-2 to TRBJ1-2; TRBD1 matches at 7 bases. J lost 4 bases, V lost 0 bases, and 5 bases had no gene match. CDR1 is LGHNA, CDR2 YNFKEQ, per germline. The length of the CDR3 is 15 residues.

This clonotype was detected ten times or more. The gene calls are TRBV2 and TRBJ1-4; no clear D gene. The V end lost 1 base, the J end lost 8 bases, and 11 bases lay between the germline ends. Per the germline V gene, CDR1 is SNHLY and CDR2 is FYNNEI. This CDR3 contains 14 residues. In DNA, the CDR3 is TGTGCCAGCAGTGAAGGTGGGATCCTAGAAAAACTGTTTTTT. Translated, it gives CASSEGGILEKLFF.

This clonotype was detected ten times or more. J is TRBJ2-7 and V is TRBV29-1; 12 bases agree with TRBD1. Unmatched junction bases numbered 5, after V lost 4 bases and J lost 7 bases. Germline lookup yields CDR1 SQVTM and CDR2 ANQGSEA. This CDR3 is built from 13 residues. CDR3 residues: CSVGDRGLGEQYF. The CDR3 DNA sequence: TGCAGCGTTGGGGACAGGGGGCTCGGGGAGCAGTACTTC.

This clonotype was detected ten times or more. V is TRBV5-1 and J is TRBJ2-2; D remains unclear. The CDR3 extends over 13 amino acids. The V end lost 0 bases, the J end lost 5 bases, and 5 bases lay between the germline ends. In germline, CDR1 is SGHRS, CDR2 YFSETQ. The CDR3 loop reads CASSLVGTGELFF. The CDR3 DNA follows: TGCGCCAGCAGCTTGGTTGGGACCGGGGAGCTGTTTTTT.

This clonotype has ten or more counts. This chain connects TRBV14 to TRBJ1-1; TRBD1 might be the D (5 bases). The V end was cut by 4 bases, the J end by 3 bases, with 12 bases between. Looked up from germline, CDR1 is SGHDN and CDR2 is FVKESK. CDR3 length equals 14 residues. The CDR3: CASSRGLRYTEAFF. CDR3 sequence (DNA): TGTGCCAGCAGCCGGGGACTTAGATACACTGAAGCTTTCTTT.

This clonotype was seen at least ten times. The V call is TRBV5-5, the J call TRBJ2-2; D is unresolved. CDR1 and CDR2 (germline): SGHKS, YYEKEE (reference sequence). Deletions cut 9 bases from V and 5 bases from J, with 23 bases between. This CDR3 comprises 16 residues. The CDR3 bases are TGTGCCACCCAGCTATCCCCCGGGTTTGGGACCGGGGAGCTGTTTTTT. Translating gives CATQLSPGFGTGELFF. Together with reference TRBV5-5 and TRBJ2-2, the CDR3 gives the full variable domain: DAGVTQSPTHLIKTRGQQVTLRCSPISGHKSVSWYQQVLGQGPQFIFQYYEKEERGRGNFPDRFSARQFPNYSSELNVNALLLGDSALYLCATQLSPGFGTGELFFGEGSRLTVL.

In the case of this clonotype: A read error is likely here: a far larger clone is one base away. In DNA form, the CDR3 reads TGTGCCAGCAGCCCTCAGGGGGAGTTGCACAATGAGCAGTTCTTC. It codes for CASSPQGELHNEQFF. The chain has TRBV21-1 and TRBJ2-1; TRBD1 is taken as the D call from the table, unchecked against the DNA. TRBV21-1 is recorded as a pseudogene. This CDR3 contains 15 residues.

This clonotype was seen repeatedly, ten times or more. J is TRBJ2-1 and V is TRBV7-3; 15 positions agree with TRBD2. This CDR3 comprises 13 residues. The V gene end was trimmed by 4 bases and the J gene end by 15 bases; junction bases not matched to a gene: 4. Germline values: CDR1 SGHTA, CDR2 FQGTGA. CDR3 protein: CASSSGLAGGLFF. The CDR3 DNA sequence: TGTGCCAGCAGCTCGGGACTAGCGGGAGGCCTGTTCTTC.

The sample holds many counts of this clonotype. V gene TRBV27 combines with J gene TRBJ2-6; 7 bases fit TRBD1. Trimming removed 5 bases from V and 4 bases from J; junction bases left unmatched: 8. The CDR3 consists of 16 residues. Germline-derived CDR1 and CDR2 are MNHEY and SMNVEV (reference sequence). The CDR3 region has the DNA TGTGCCAGCAGTCCAACCACAGGGGTAGGGGCCAACGTCCTGACTTTC. Protein: CASSPTTGVGANVLTF. Together with reference TRBV27 and TRBJ2-6, the CDR3 gives the full variable domain: EAQVTQNPRYLITVTGKKLTVTCSQNMNHEYMSWYRQDPGLGLRQIYYSMNVEVTDKGDVPEGYKVSRKEKRNFPLILESPSPNQTSLYFCASSPTTGVGANVLTFGAGSRLTVL.

The rearrangement joins TRBV20-1 to TRBJ2-7; tentatively, D is TRBD2 (5 bases). CDR1 is DFQATT, CDR2 SNEGSKA, per germline (reference sequence). The ends were cut back, 0 bases at V and 4 bases at J, with 22 bases in the middle. The CDR3 extends over 17 amino acids. In DNA form, the CDR3 reads TGCAGTGCTAGAGATCCCCCCCGTAGAGGTGGAGGATACGAGCAGTACTTC. It encodes CSARDPPRRGGGYEQYF.

Many counts were recorded for this clonotype. The rearrangement joins TRBV5-1 to TRBJ2-1, with 9 bases identical to TRBD2. Per the germline V gene, CDR1 is SGHRS and CDR2 is YFSETQ. CDR3 length equals 16 residues. Germline trimming cut 2 bases from V and 10 bases from J; bases unmatched to any gene: 13. This CDR3 reads CASSFSFSGSSSEQFF. The CDR3, as DNA: TGCGCCAGCAGCTTTTCCTTTAGCGGGAGTTCATCGGAGCAGTTCTTC.

This clonotype was seen a handful of times. The junction departs from the called germline gene at one end, perhaps through a read error. The chain has TRBV18 and TRBJ1-5; unclear D gene. Per germline, CDR1 KGHSH and CDR2 LQKENI. The CDR3 loop spans 14 amino acids. The CDR3 spells CVSSPVPSNQPQHF. The CDR3 DNA reads as TGTGTCAGCTCACCAGTGCCAAGCAATCAGCCCCAGCATTTT.

This clonotype occurred many times. This chain joins TRBV5-1 and TRBJ2-7; 9 positions match TRBD1. Germline V gives CDR1 SGHRS, CDR2 YFSETQ. This CDR3 comprises 14 residues. V lost 4 bases to trimming and J lost 1 base; unmatched junction nucleotides: 3. The CDR3 spells CASSRDRASYEQYF. CDR3 in DNA: TGCGCCAGCAGCAGGGACAGGGCGTCCTACGAGCAGTACTTC.